The T cell receptor (beta chain) under discussion was sequenced for a study of blood T cells in healthy people across ages. A word on this clonotype: No antigen is known for it.

Whole-study results and caveats: Both higher diversity and more naive CD4+ cells marked long-lived donors when set against aged donors.

Trimming cost V 4 bases and J 3 bases, with 15 bases left between them. Germline lookup yields CDR1 SGHTA and CDR2 FQGNSA. The CDR3 is made up of 15 amino acids. A J-beta primer mix and a sample-barcoded 5' primer were used in a second PCR of about 7 to 12 cycles. The template-switch adaptor was a 5' adaptor with 12 random nucleotides. It tagged each cDNA molecule. TCRdb reanalysed the 5' RACE reads using MiXCR and keeps one entry per CDR3 protein. The table has 900,000 to 950,000 distinct CDR3 sequences, 25% to 35% seen once. These same records also appear under a second study, on T cells of mothers and their children. Per that paper: Related mother and child pairs showed slightly greater overlap (not significant) than unrelated pairs did. Detection yielded no persistent microchimeric T cell clones.

The J gene is TRBJ1-2, the V gene TRBV7-2, with no clear D. This TCR was sampled from a middle-aged woman in good health. Sample: blood. In DNA, the CDR3 is TGTGCCAGCAGCTCAACCCCCGTTGAGTACTATGGCTACACCTTC. This translates into CASSSTPVEYYGYTF.